Included here is one TCR beta chain sequence, with context. Amplification used 60 Vbeta primers and 13 Jbeta primers. TCRdb's table, derived via immunoSEQ multiplex PCR, lists solely in-frame clones and lacks some. This table holds about 140,000 clones, around 80% found once. CDR1 is SGHNT and CDR2 is YYREEE in the germline V gene (reference sequence). The CDR3 has 14 amino acids. Trimming took off 2 bases at V and 4 bases at J, with 10 bases between the two ends. The data originate from a study of cytomegalovirus exposure and HLA in healthy donors. The origin of this receptor is a female donor in good health and CMV-seronegative. V and J are TRBV5-4 and TRBJ1-3; the D gene is possibly TRBD1 (5 bases). The sequencing sample was made of PBMCs. As DNA, the CDR3 is TGTGCCAGCAGCTTCGGGGGGAACGGAAACACCATATATTTT. Its protein product is CASSFGGNGNTIYF.